The 25 T cell receptor beta chains below come from one sample, sequenced in a study of technical replicates of blood from several donors. Profiling relied on immunoSEQ multiplex PCR, and the TCRdb table lists in-frame clones only, not all of them. The sample has 65,000 to 85,000 clones, 85% to 95% seen once; the top ten hold approximately 0.4%. Source material: T cells isolated from PBMCs. These receptors originate from a human donor in good health.

This clone has just one count. The CDR3 here is CASSGGQGIGKLFF. CDR3 nucleotides: TGTGCCAGCAGTGGAGGACAGGGGATAGGAAAACTGTTTTTT. The chain couples TRBV2 to TRBJ1-4; TRBD1 matches 9 bases. V was pared by 4 bases and J by 10 bases, with 7 bases of the junction left unmatched. CDR1 is SNHLY, CDR2 FYNNEI, per germline. This CDR3 has 14 residues.

The sample holds a few counts of this clone. V usage is TRBV27 and J usage is TRBJ1-1, with TRBD1 as a possible D gene (6 bases). V gave up 7 bases and J gave up 5 bases, with 8 bases separating them. The CDR3 length is 11 residues. Germline lookup yields CDR1 MNHEY and CDR2 SMNVEV (reference sequence). The CDR3 spells CASKGGTEAFF. CDR3 sequence (DNA): TGTGCCAGCAAAGGGGGAACTGAAGCTTTCTTT.

The genes are TRBV2 and TRBJ2-1, with 7 nucleotides matching TRBD1. J was trimmed by 6 bases and V by 6 bases; bases with no gene match: 5. The germline gives CDR1 SNHLY, CDR2 FYNNEI. This CDR3 contains 13 residues. The CDR3 spells CASSLTGFNEQFF. CDR3 nucleotides: TGTGCCAGCAGCCTGACAGGGTTCAATGAGCAGTTCTTC.

The chain is built from TRBV9 and TRBJ1-4, with D tentatively TRBD1 (6 bases). This CDR3 spans 17 amino acids. V was pared by 3 bases and J by 3 bases, with 18 bases between. The germline gives CDR1 SGDLS, CDR2 YYNGEE. CDR3 amino acids: CASSAGFGQTPNEKLFF. CDR3 nucleotides: TGTGCCAGCAGCGCCGGATTCGGACAGACACCTAATGAAAAACTGTTTTTT.

This clone has more than one count but fewer than ten. The chain employs TRBV2 and TRBJ1-5, with 9 bases lining up with TRBD1. Germline V gene sequence: CDR1 SNHLY, CDR2 FYNNEI. This CDR3 is 13 amino acids long. The trim removed 10 bases at V and 7 bases at J, leaving 8 bases unmatched. Written as DNA, the CDR3 is TGTGCCATCGGACAGGGGATTGACCAGCCCCAGCATTTT. Protein sequence: CAIGQGIDQPQHF.

The rearrangement joins TRBV7-2 to TRBJ1-1, with D maybe TRBD1 (5 bases). The CDR3 is 14 amino acids. V lost 4 bases, J lost 3 bases, and 12 bases lay in between. Per the germline V gene, CDR1 is SGHTA and CDR2 is FQGNSA. CDR3 in amino acids: CASSSQVPHTEAFF. Here the CDR3 DNA reads TGTGCCAGCAGCTCACAGGTTCCTCACACTGAAGCTTTCTTT.

The CDR3 region is CASSPRDSVYEQYF. The CDR3 DNA sequence: TGTGCCAGCAGCCCCCGTGATAGTGTGTACGAGCAGTACTTC. The chain couples TRBV5-4 to TRBJ2-7, with D uncertain. V was trimmed by 4 bases and J by 4 bases, leaving 15 bases between them. CDR1 and CDR2 from the germline V gene are SGHNT and YYREEE (reference sequence). This CDR3 spans 14 amino acids.

V usage is TRBV6-5 and J usage is TRBJ1-4; 8 bases align to TRBD1. In germline, CDR1 is MNHEY, CDR2 SVGAGI. This CDR3 is built from 15 residues. Trimming took 6 bases from V and 11 from J; bases not matched to a gene: 14. CDR3 amino acids: CASRSGDRFNGKLFF. The CDR3 coding sequence is TGTGCCAGCAGGTCCGGGGACAGGTTTAATGGGAAACTGTTTTTT.

CDR3 DNA sequence: TGTGCCATCAGTGACGTCGGGGAAATTGACTATGGCTACACCTTC. Protein: CAISDVGEIDYGYTF. The V and J genes are TRBV10-3 and TRBJ1-2; D remains ambiguous. Deletions cut 3 bases from V and 3 bases from J, with 14 bases between. The length of the CDR3 is 15 residues. Germline CDR1 ENHRY, CDR2 SYGVKD.

This chain uses TRBV5-4 with TRBJ2-2; no clear D gene. The CDR3 is 15 amino acids. From germline, CDR1 is SGHNT and CDR2 YYREEE (reference sequence). V was trimmed by 1 base and J by 3 bases, leaving 10 bases between them. The CDR3 DNA is TGTGCCAGCAGCTTGAGGCTAGGTTACACCGGGGAGCTGTTTTTT. This encodes CASSLRLGYTGELFF. Looking up the rest from reference TRBV5-4 and TRBJ2-2 gives the full variable domain: ETGVTQSPTHLIKTRGQQVTLRCSSQSGHNTVSWYQQALGQGPQFIFQYYREEENGRGNFPPRFSGLQFPNYSSELNVNALELDDSALYLCASSLRLGYTGELFFGEGSRLTVL.

The chain combines TRBV9 with TRBJ1-5, with a possible D match to TRBD1 (5 bases). V was shortened by 3 bases and J by 6 bases, with 19 bases between the two germline ends. The germline CDR1 and CDR2 sequences are SGDLS and YYNGEE. CDR3 size: 16 residues. The CDR3 DNA is TGTGCCAGCAGCGGAGGCCCTCAGGGTCCGAGTCAGCCCCAGCATTTT. It yields the protein CASSGGPQGPSQPQHF.

This sequence joins TRBV28 and TRBJ2-3; D might be TRBD1 (5 bases). CDR3 length: 17 residues. The germline CDR1 and CDR2 sequences are MDHEN and SYDVKM. V lost 3 bases to trimming and J lost 5 bases, with 21 bases between them. Here the CDR3 DNA reads TGTGCCAGCAGTTTTAAATTCTTTAAGGGGATAAGAGATACGCAGTATTTT. The encoded protein is CASSFKFFKGIRDTQYF.

This sequence joins TRBV6-5 and TRBJ2-2; tentative D call: TRBD1 (6 bases). The V end lost 6 bases, the J end lost 6 bases, and 11 bases lay between the germline ends. The CDR3 has 13 amino acids. The germline gives CDR1 MNHEY, CDR2 SVGAGI. This CDR3 is CASSPTGSGELFF. In DNA form, the CDR3 reads TGTGCCAGCAGCCCTACAGGGTCCGGGGAGCTGTTTTTT.

The chain combines TRBV4-3 with TRBJ2-2; 8 positions match TRBD1. This CDR3 spans 14 amino acids. Unmatched junction bases numbered 0, after V lost 2 bases and J lost 4 bases. Germline V lookup: CDR1 LGHNA, CDR2 YSLEER. The CDR3 sequence is CASSQTGGTGELFF. Here the CDR3 DNA reads TGCGCCAGCAGCCAAACAGGGGGCACCGGGGAGCTGTTTTTT.

The V and J genes are TRBV29-1 and TRBJ2-5; TRBD1 agrees at 8 bases. The germline V gene has CDR1 SQVTM and CDR2 ANQGSEA. CDR3 length equals 13 residues. Unmatched junction bases numbered 7, after V lost 6 bases and J lost 4 bases. The CDR3 DNA is TGCAGCGTGGCCCCAGGGGGCGGAGAGACCCAGTACTTC. Translation: CSVAPGGGETQYF.

This sequence joins TRBV18 and TRBJ1-1; D might be TRBD1 (6 bases). CDR1 and CDR2 (germline): KGHSH, LQKENI. CDR3 size: 16 residues. Trimming took 1 base from V and 1 from J, leaving 13 bases between them. The chain's CDR3 is CASSPQNKGQNTEAFF. In nucleotides, the CDR3 is TGTGCCAGCTCACCACAAAACAAGGGACAGAACACTGAAGCTTTCTTT.

This chain joins TRBV27 and TRBJ2-7, with a possible D match to TRBD2 (5 bases). V was shortened by 3 bases and J by 2 bases, with 8 bases between the two germline ends. This CDR3 has 13 residues. Germline V lookup: CDR1 MNHEY, CDR2 SMNVEV (reference sequence). The CDR3 here is CASSFQRTYEQYF. As DNA, the CDR3 is TGTGCCAGCAGTTTTCAGCGGACCTACGAGCAGTACTTC.

V gene TRBV19 combines with J gene TRBJ1-2; TRBD1 is a possible D gene (6 bases). Trimming removed 3 bases at V and 6 bases at J, with 14 bases between. Germline values: CDR1 LNHDA, CDR2 SQIVND (reference sequence). This CDR3 contains 14 residues. The CDR3 loop reads CASSMVTGFHGYTF. The DNA for the CDR3 is TGTGCCAGTAGTATGGTGACAGGATTCCATGGCTACACCTTC. Supplemented by reference TRBV19 and TRBJ1-2, the full variable domain reads DGGITQSPKYLFRKEGQNVTLSCEQNLNHDAMYWYRQDPGQGLRLIYYSQIVNDFQKGDIAEGYSVSREKKESFPLTVTSAQKNPTAFYLCASSMVTGFHGYTFGSGTRLTVV.

The chain uses TRBV9 and TRBJ2-7; a possible D gene is TRBD2 (5 bases). Germline CDR1 is SGDLS and CDR2 is YYNGEE. The CDR3 loop spans 15 amino acids. V was clipped by 0 bases and J by 2 bases, with 12 bases between them. Here the CDR3 reads CASSVGGSSTYEQYF. The CDR3 DNA reads as TGTGCCAGCAGCGTAGGTGGGAGCTCCACCTACGAGCAGTACTTC.

This chain links TRBV30 with TRBJ2-6; D ambiguous. The CDR3 is 15 amino acids. Trimming stripped 3 bases from V and 0 bases from J, with 9 bases between. The germline CDR1 and CDR2 sequences are GTSNPN and SVGIG (reference sequence). The CDR3 DNA reads TGTGCCTGGAGACGGTACTTCTCTGGGGCCAACGTCCTGACTTTC. It translates to CAWRRYFSGANVLTF.

The V and J genes are TRBV25-1 and TRBJ1-2; D remains ambiguous. Germline V gene data show CDR1 as MGHDK and CDR2 as SYGVNS. V was shortened by 1 base and J by 4 bases, with 10 bases between the two germline ends. The CDR3 loop spans 14 amino acids. The CDR3 here is CASSEWEASYGYTF. The CDR3 nucleotides are TGTGCCAGCAGTGAATGGGAGGCATCCTATGGCTACACCTTC.

The V and J genes are TRBV7-9 and TRBJ1-1; D not certain. Looked up from germline, CDR1 is SEHNR and CDR2 is FQNEAQ (reference sequence). Trimming cost V 2 bases and J 1 base, with 8 bases left between them. This CDR3 contains 14 residues. CDR3 sequence (DNA): TGTGCCAGCAGCTTAAGGTCAGGGAACACTGAAGCTTTCTTT. Amino acids: CASSLRSGNTEAFF.

V is TRBV29-1 and J is TRBJ1-5; D not certain. Trimming pared 4 bases from V and 2 bases from J, leaving 9 bases between. CDR3 length: 13 residues. Germline assignment: CDR1 SQVTM and CDR2 ANQGSEA. Here the CDR3 reads CSVVLAGNQPQHF. The CDR3 nucleotides read TGCAGCGTTGTACTTGCTGGCAATCAGCCCCAGCATTTT.

The chain is built from TRBV4-1 and TRBJ2-1; 11 positions agree with TRBD2. CDR1 is MGHRA and CDR2 is YSYEKL in the germline V gene. The V gene end was trimmed by 1 base and the J gene end by 4 bases; junction bases not matched to a gene: 6. The length of the CDR3 is 17 residues. The CDR3 DNA follows: TGCGCCAGCAGCCAAGGAGCCGGGACTAGCGGATACAATGAGCAGTTCTTC. As protein: CASSQGAGTSGYNEQFF.

This chain links TRBV4-1 with TRBJ1-1; no clear D. Trimming shortened V by 0 bases and J by 4 bases, and 9 bases separated the two germline ends. The germline gives CDR1 MGHRA, CDR2 YSYEKL. There are 14 residues in the CDR3. The CDR3 sequence is CASSQDPRVTEAFF. The CDR3 nucleotides are TGCGCCAGCAGCCAAGATCCGAGGGTCACTGAAGCTTTCTTT.